Listed here are 8 T cell receptor beta chains from one sample, sequenced in a study of blood T cell repertoires in COVID-19. This table comes from immunoSEQ multiplex PCR, and its TCRdb copy is limited to in-frame clones, with some not included. The data show approximately 210,000 clones, about 86% seen once. Input material: peripheral blood. The receptor set was obtained from a man aged 18-30 years with active or convalescent COVID-19.

J is TRBJ2-3 and V is TRBV27, with 7 nucleotides matching TRBD1. From germline, CDR1 is MNHEY and CDR2 SMNVEV (reference sequence). This CDR3 has 17 amino acids. The junction had 9 bases not matched to a gene; V was cut back by 1 base and J by 2 bases. CDR3 region: CASSLWVQQGHTDTQYF. CDR3 DNA sequence: TGTGCCAGCAGTTTATGGGTCCAACAGGGGCACACAGATACGCAGTATTTT.

The chain joins TRBV18 to TRBJ1-4; the D gene is possibly TRBD1 (5 bases). The germline CDR1 and CDR2 sequences are KGHSH and LQKENI. This CDR3 comprises 15 residues. With 0 bases removed from V and 7 bases from J, the gap between germline ends came to 12 bases. In DNA form, the CDR3 reads TGTGCCAGCTCACCACCGGGCAGGGTACGTGAAAAACTGTTTTTT. Residues: CASSPPGRVREKLFF.

V and J are TRBV30 and TRBJ2-5; D unresolved. Deletions cut 3 bases from V and 7 bases from J, with 9 bases between. The CDR3 is 11 amino acids. The germline CDR1 and CDR2 sequences are GTSNPN and SVGIG (reference sequence). CDR3 amino acids: CAWSPGGTQYF. The CDR3 DNA sequence: TGTGCCTGGAGCCCGGGTGGGACCCAGTACTTC.

This chain connects TRBV5-4 to TRBJ2-2; the D is unclear. The V gene's germline CDR1 is SGHNT and CDR2 YYREEE (reference sequence). This CDR3 has 14 amino acids. The V gene lost 6 bases and the J gene lost 5 bases, with 14 bases spanning the gap. CDR3 amino acids: CASTPRPDTGELFF. The CDR3 nucleotides read TGTGCCAGCACCCCTAGACCGGATACCGGGGAGCTGTTTTTT.

This chain uses TRBV28 with TRBJ1-6; tentative D call: TRBD1 (6 bases). The CDR3 consists of 16 residues. In germline, CDR1 is MDHEN, CDR2 SYDVKM. Trimming removed 6 bases at V and 7 bases at J, with 19 bases between. The CDR3 is CASRPNLGGNNSPLHF. The CDR3 coding sequence is TGTGCCAGCAGGCCGAACCTAGGGGGAAACAATTCACCCCTCCACTTT.

This sequence joins TRBV7-9 and TRBJ1-3; D is perhaps TRBD1 (5 bases). This CDR3 is 19 amino acids long. V lost 1 base and J 4 bases, leaving 23 bases between the germline ends. CDR1 and CDR2 (germline): SEHNR, FQNEAQ (reference sequence). For the CDR3, the DNA is TGTGCCAGCAGCTTAGGGTCCAGGCGGGGACTTGGCACGGGAAACACCATATATTTT. This sequence encodes CASSLGSRRGLGTGNTIYF.

The gene calls are TRBV9 and TRBJ1-1; 9 nucleotides match TRBD1. Losses at the gene ends were 4 bases for V and 4 bases for J; bases not matched to a gene: 14. CDR3 length: 17 amino acids. From germline, CDR1 is SGDLS and CDR2 YYNGEE. This chain's CDR3 is CASSSLGTGLSSTEAFF. DNA for the CDR3: TGTGCCAGCAGCTCACTCGGGACAGGGTTGTCTTCCACTGAAGCTTTCTTT. Complete variable domain (other parts from reference TRBV9 and TRBJ1-1): DSGVTQTPKHLITATGQRVTLRCSPRSGDLSVYWYQQSLDQGLQFLIQYYNGEERAKGNILERFSAQQFPDLHSELNLSSLELGDSALYFCASSSLGTGLSSTEAFFGQGTRLTVV.

The chain recombines TRBV15 with TRBJ2-7; 7 nucleotides align to TRBD2. The CDR3 covers 16 residues. Germline CDR1 reads LNHNV; CDR2 reads YYDKDF (reference sequence). Germline trimming cut 0 bases from V and 3 bases from J; bases unmatched to any gene: 8. CDR3 protein: CATSREGGRDRYEQYF. The CDR3 bases are TGTGCCACCAGCAGAGAGGGAGGGCGGGACCGCTACGAGCAGTACTTC.